Below are 19 T cell receptor beta chains sequenced from a single sample in a study of blood T cell repertoires in COVID-19. Data came from immunoSEQ multiplex PCR; TCRdb stores just in-frame clones and leaves some out. The sample records 250,000 or so clones, roughly 88% being singletons. The specimen was PBMCs or T cells enriched from blood (not recorded which). The receptors stem from a woman aged 30 to 39 who had been exposed to COVID-19.

This clone occurred once. CDR3 region: CAWSVGSGSANTQYF. The CDR3 DNA reads TGTGCCTGGAGTGTGGGTAGCGGGAGCGCGAATACGCAGTATTTT. The chain couples TRBV30 to TRBJ2-3; 9 positions match TRBD2. V lost 0 bases and J lost 7; bases outside the gene matches: 8. Looked up from germline, CDR1 is GTSNPN and CDR2 is SVGIG (reference sequence). The CDR3 is 15 residues long. Full variable domain (remainder filled in from reference TRBV30 and TRBJ2-3): SQTIHQWPATLVQPVGSPLSLECTVEGTSNPNLYWYRQAAGRGLQLLFYSVGIGQISSEVPQNLSASRPQDRQFILSSKKLLLSDSGFYLCAWSVGSGSANTQYFGPGTRLTVL.

The gene calls are TRBV19 and TRBJ2-5, with 7 bases aligning to TRBD2. Per germline, CDR1 LNHDA and CDR2 SQIVND (reference sequence). The CDR3 contains 14 residues. V shed 6 bases, J shed 7 bases, and the junction held 11 bases outside the gene matches. The chain's CDR3 is CASREAGAGGTQYF. CDR3 sequence (DNA): TGTGCCAGTAGGGAGGCGGGAGCCGGGGGGACCCAGTACTTC.

This chain connects TRBV28 to TRBJ1-1, with TRBD1 matching over 7 bases. Germline assignment: CDR1 MDHEN and CDR2 SYDVKM. V shed 3 bases and J 10 bases; nucleotides not matched to a gene: 11. The CDR3 covers 14 residues. The CDR3 coding sequence is TGTGCCAGCAGTTTTCCAACAGGGGAAAGGGGAGCTTTCTTT. Its protein is CASSFPTGERGAFF.

J is TRBJ1-5 and V is TRBV30; D remains unclear. V was pared by 4 bases and J by 7 bases, with 11 bases between. Per the germline V gene, CDR1 is GTSNPN and CDR2 is SVGIG (reference sequence). The CDR3 totals 12 residues. The CDR3 DNA reads as TGTGCCTGGACCAGAAATAACCAGCCCCAGCATTTT. Its translation: CAWTRNNQPQHF.

V usage is TRBV6-5 and J usage is TRBJ2-3, with unresolved D. The CDR3 has 13 amino acids. Germline-derived CDR1 and CDR2 are MNHEY and SVGAGI. V was shortened by 4 bases and J by 1 base, with 6 bases between the two germline ends. As DNA, the CDR3 is TGTGCCAGCAGTTTCCTACGCACAGATACGCAGTATTTT. As protein: CASSFLRTDTQYF.

This sequence joins TRBV18 and TRBJ2-7; D uncertain. V lost 6 bases, J lost 2 bases, and 8 bases lay in between. CDR1 and CDR2 (germline): KGHSH, LQKENI. This CDR3 comprises 12 residues. As DNA, the CDR3 is TGTGCCAGCTCCCCGAGCGCCTACGAGCAGTACTTC. Translation gives CASSPSAYEQYF.

This clone came up a few times. V gene TRBV15 combines with J gene TRBJ2-5; 7 bases fit TRBD1. The length of the CDR3 is 16 residues. The ends lost 2 bases at V and 2 bases at J; junction bases unmatched: 8. In germline, CDR1 is LNHNV, CDR2 YYDKDF (reference sequence). The CDR3, as DNA: TGTGCCACCAGCAGATCCCCGGGACAGAGACAAGAGACCCAGTACTTC. This codes for CATSRSPGQRQETQYF.

The chain joins TRBV2 to TRBJ1-2; TRBD1 is a possible D gene (6 bases). Germline V gene sequence: CDR1 SNHLY, CDR2 FYNNEI. The germline V and J ends were trimmed by 2 bases and 8 bases, with 12 bases remaining between them. The CDR3 has 13 amino acids. This CDR3 is CASSEFGRGGYTF. As DNA, the CDR3 is TGTGCCAGCAGTGAATTCGGCAGGGGAGGCTACACCTTC.

V is TRBV27 and J is TRBJ2-7; 9 bases agree with TRBD2. This CDR3 contains 14 residues. V lost 5 bases to trimming and J lost 2 bases; unmatched junction nucleotides: 4. Germline V gene data show CDR1 as MNHEY and CDR2 as SMNVEV (reference sequence). The CDR3 region is CASSVTSGPYEQYF. CDR3 sequence (DNA): TGTGCCAGCAGTGTGACTAGCGGCCCCTACGAGCAGTACTTC.

This chain links TRBV7-9 with TRBJ1-2; a possible D gene is TRBD1 (5 bases). The germline V gene encodes CDR1 SEHNR and CDR2 FQNEAQ (reference sequence). This CDR3 has 15 residues. The V end was cut by 3 bases, the J end by 0 bases, with 11 bases between. DNA of the CDR3: TGTGCCAGCAGCTTTACGGACATCACTAACTATGGCTACACCTTC. This gives the protein CASSFTDITNYGYTF.

The rearrangement joins TRBV7-9 to TRBJ1-1, with 7 bases fitting TRBD1. V trimming: 5 bases; J trimming: 1 base; junction bases outside the gene matches: 4. This CDR3 spans 14 amino acids. The germline V gene encodes CDR1 SEHNR and CDR2 FQNEAQ (reference sequence). The CDR3 loop reads CASSIRTGNTEAFF. CDR3 in DNA: TGTGCCAGCAGCATCCGGACAGGGAACACTGAAGCTTTCTTT.

V gene TRBV9 combines with J gene TRBJ2-3, with D perhaps TRBD2 (6 bases). V was pared by 4 bases and J by 3 bases, with 18 bases between. From germline, CDR1 is SGDLS and CDR2 YYNGEE. CDR3 length: 16 residues. CDR3 bases: TGTGCCAGCAGCCCAGATGGAGGGGCTAGGACAGATACGCAGTATTTT. Translated: CASSPDGGARTDTQYF.

This sequence joins TRBV28 and TRBJ2-1, with 8 positions matching TRBD2. CDR3 length: 23 amino acids. The germline V gene has CDR1 MDHEN and CDR2 SYDVKM. V lost 3 bases to trimming and J lost 8 bases; unmatched junction nucleotides: 33. CDR3 loop: CASSFVLSEGKYREGLFFDEQFF. The DNA of the CDR3 is TGTGCCAGCAGTTTTGTTTTGTCCGAGGGGAAGTATCGGGAGGGCCTTTTTTTTGATGAGCAGTTCTTC.

This clone was observed a few times. The chain joins TRBV2 to TRBJ1-2; possibly TRBD1 for D (6 bases). V was trimmed by 2 bases and J by 8 bases, leaving 15 bases between them. The germline V gene has CDR1 SNHLY and CDR2 FYNNEI. CDR3 size: 14 residues. Here the CDR3 DNA reads TGTGCCAGCAGTGAATTAGGGGGACGGGAAGGCTACACCTTC. This gives the protein CASSELGGREGYTF.

The chain carries TRBV5-1 and TRBJ2-2; D is possibly TRBD1 (5 bases). This CDR3 spans 15 amino acids. Germline values: CDR1 SGHRS, CDR2 YFSETQ. V lost 4 bases and J 3 bases, leaving 13 bases between the germline ends. The DNA of the CDR3 is TGCGCCAGCAGCCGGCAGGGTGGGGACACCGGGGAGCTGTTTTTT. Translation: CASSRQGGDTGELFF.

The J gene is TRBJ2-4, the V gene TRBV2, with 10 nucleotides matching TRBD2. In germline, CDR1 is SNHLY, CDR2 FYNNEI. The CDR3 has 16 residues. Trimming removed 6 bases from V and 3 bases from J; junction bases left unmatched: 8. CDR3 sequence: CASRYLAGGGKNIQYF. CDR3 nucleotides: TGTGCCAGCAGATATTTAGCGGGAGGAGGCAAAAACATTCAGTACTTC.

V is TRBV21-1 and J is TRBJ2-7; the table's D call of TRBD2 was not tested on the DNA. TRBV21-1 is recorded as a pseudogene. The CDR3 runs 19 residues. As DNA, the CDR3 is TGTGCCAGCAGCAAGGAAAGTCTGACTAGGGGCGTACGGGACCTAAGGCAGTACTTC. Encoded protein: CASSKESLTRGVRDLRQYF.

This clone was observed once. The chain links TRBV10-3 to TRBJ1-1, with 9 positions matching TRBD1. The CDR3 covers 14 residues. Germline loops: CDR1 ENHRY, CDR2 SYGVKD. V was clipped by 4 bases and J by 6 bases; unmatched bases: 6. The CDR3 coding sequence is TGTGCCATCAGTGTAGGGGACAGGGCCTCTGAAGCTTTCTTT. Translation gives CAISVGDRASEAFF.

The CDR3 here is CAWSPAGTWNYGYTF. CDR3 nucleotides: TGTGCCTGGAGTCCAGCCGGGACATGGAACTATGGCTACACCTTC. This chain connects TRBV30 to TRBJ1-2; possible D gene TRBD1, 6 bases. CDR1 is GTSNPN, CDR2 SVGIG, per germline (reference sequence). The V end lost 2 bases, the J end lost 2 bases, and 15 bases lay between the germline ends. The CDR3 has 15 amino acids.